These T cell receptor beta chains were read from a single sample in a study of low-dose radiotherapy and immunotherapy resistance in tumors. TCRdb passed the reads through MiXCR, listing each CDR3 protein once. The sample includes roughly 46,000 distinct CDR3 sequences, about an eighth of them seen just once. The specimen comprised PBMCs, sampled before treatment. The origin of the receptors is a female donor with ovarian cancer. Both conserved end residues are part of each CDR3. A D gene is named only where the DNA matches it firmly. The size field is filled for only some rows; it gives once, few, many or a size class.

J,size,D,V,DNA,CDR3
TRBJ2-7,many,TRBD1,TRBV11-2,TGTGCCAGCAGCTGGACAGGGGGAGGCGAGCAGTACTTC,CASSWTGGGEQYF
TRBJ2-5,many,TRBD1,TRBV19,TGTGCCAGTAGTAAGGACAGGGGGCAACGAGAGACCCAGTACTTC,CASSKDRGQRETQYF
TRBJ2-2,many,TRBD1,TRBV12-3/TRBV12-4,TGTGCCAGCAGATACAGGGGATCGAGCACCGGGGAGCTGTTTTTT,CASRYRGSSTGELFF
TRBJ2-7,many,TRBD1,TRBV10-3,TGTGCCATCAGTGTATCTCCTCTTACAGGGGGCGGTGAGCAGTACTTC,CAISVSPLTGGGEQYF
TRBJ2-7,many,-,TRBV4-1,TGCGCCAGCAGCCAAGAGAGGACACTTTTCTTC,CASSQERTLFF
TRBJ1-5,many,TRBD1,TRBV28,TGTGCCAGCAGCCTGGGACAGGGGATCAATCAGCCCCAGCATTTT,CASSLGQGINQPQHF
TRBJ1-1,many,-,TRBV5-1,TGCGCCAGCAGCACCGGACAGAACACTGAAGCTTTCTTT,CASSTGQNTEAFF
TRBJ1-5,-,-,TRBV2,TGTGCCAGCAGTGATCGTCTCAATCAGCCCCAGCATTTT,CASSDRLNQPQHF
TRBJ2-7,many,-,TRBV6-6,TGTGCCAGCAGGGCAAGGACTGCCGTAAGAGGCTACGAGCAGTACTTC,CASRARTAVRGYEQYF
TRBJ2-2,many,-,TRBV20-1,TGCAGTGCCAGGGTAGGGGCCGGGGAGCTGTTTTTT,CSARVGAGELFF
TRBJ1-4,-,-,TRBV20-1,-,CSAKNREKLFFF
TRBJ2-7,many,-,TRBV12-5,TGTGCTAGTGGTTCCGGGGCCCCCTACGAGCAGTACTTC,CASGSGAPYEQYF
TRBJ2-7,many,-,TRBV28,TGTGCCAGCAGTCCTATCAGGGTGAGCGAGCAGTACTTC,CASSPIRVSEQYF
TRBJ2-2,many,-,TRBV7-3,TGTGCCAGCAGCCTAGTAAGAGTCGCGAACACCGGGGAGCTGTTTTTT,CASSLVRVANTGELFF
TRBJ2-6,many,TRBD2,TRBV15,TGTGCCACGCTAGCGGGGGGGTCTGGGGCCAACGTCCTGACTTTC,CATLAGGSGANVLTF
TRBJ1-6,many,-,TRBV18,TGTGCCAGCTCACCTTGGACAGCTGCGCCCCTCCACTTT,CASSPWTAAPLHF
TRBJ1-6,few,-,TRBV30,TGTGCCTGGAGCCGAACAGGGTTGTTGCGGAATTCACCCCTCCACTTT,CAWSRTGLLRNSPLHF
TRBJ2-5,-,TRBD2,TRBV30,TGTGCCTGGAGTGTAGGCGGGGGGCTTGAGACCCAGTACTTC,CAWSVGGGLETQYF
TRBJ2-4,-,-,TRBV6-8,TGTGCCAGCAGTGCCCTCTCGGCATTAGCCAAAAACATTCAGTACTTC,CASSALSALAKNIQYF
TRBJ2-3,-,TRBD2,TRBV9,TGTGCCAGCAGCCCTGGGACTAGCGGGAGCACAGATACGCAGTATTTT,CASSPGTSGSTDTQYF
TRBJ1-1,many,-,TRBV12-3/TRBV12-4,TGTGCCAGCAGCGGCCAGGTGGTGACTGAAGCTTTCTTT,CASSGQVVTEAFF
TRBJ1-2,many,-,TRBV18,TGTGCCAGCTCACCGGTGGCAAACTATGGCTACACCTTC,CASSPVANYGYTF
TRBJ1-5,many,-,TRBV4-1,TGCGCCAGCAGCCAAGATTGGCCAGGCAATCAGCCCCAGCATTTT,CASSQDWPGNQPQHF
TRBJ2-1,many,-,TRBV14,TGTGCCAGCAGCCAAGACTTAAGCTCCTACAATGAGCAGTTCTTC,CASSQDLSSYNEQFF
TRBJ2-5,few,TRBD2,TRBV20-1,TGCAGTGCTAGGCCCACCGGACTAGCGGGAGTATTCCTTTACCAAGAGACCCAGTACTTC,CSARPTGLAGVFLYQETQYF
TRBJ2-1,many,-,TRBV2,TGTGCCAGCAGAGACCCCCTAGCAGAGCAGTTCTTC,CASRDPLAEQFF
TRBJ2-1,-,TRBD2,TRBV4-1,TGCGCCAGCAGCCTAGAAGGTGGACTAGCGTACAATGAGCAGTTCTTC,CASSLEGGLAYNEQFF
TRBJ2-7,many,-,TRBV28,TGTGCCGTCGGGAGCGGGTACGAGCAGTACTTC,CAVGSGYEQYF
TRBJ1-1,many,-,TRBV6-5,TGTGCCAGCAGTTCCCTCAGGGACGGAAGCCCTGAAGCTTTCTTT,CASSSLRDGSPEAFF
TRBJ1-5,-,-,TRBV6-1,TGTGCCAGCAGGCCGTATAGCAATCAGCCCCAGCATTTT,CASRPYSNQPQHF
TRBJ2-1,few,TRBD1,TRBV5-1,TGCGCCAGCAGCTTGACAGGGGATTCCTACAATGAGCAGTTCTTC,CASSLTGDSYNEQFF
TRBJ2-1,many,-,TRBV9,TGTGCCAGCAGCGTAGTGGGGGCTGAGCAGTTCTTC,CASSVVGAEQFF
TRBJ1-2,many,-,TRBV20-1,TGCAGTGCTAGGCGAGGGTCCTATGGCTACACCTTC,CSARRGSYGYTF
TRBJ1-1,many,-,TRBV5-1,TGCGCCAGCAGCCAGGGACACCGGAACACTGAAGCTTTCTTT,CASSQGHRNTEAFF
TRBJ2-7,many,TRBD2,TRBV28,TGTGCCAGCAGCCTGAGGACTAGCGTTCCCGGGGGGGGTTTAGACTTC,CASSLRTSVPGGGLDF
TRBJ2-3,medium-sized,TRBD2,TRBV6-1,TGTGCCAGCAGTCGGACTAGCGTACCCACCGATACGCAGTATTTT,CASSRTSVPTDTQYF
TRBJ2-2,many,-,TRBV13,TGTGCCAGCAGCTTAGGACAGGGGAACACCGGGGAGCTGTTTTTT,CASSLGQGNTGELFF
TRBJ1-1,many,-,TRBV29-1,TGCGGTTTGTCCATCATGAACACTGAAGCTTTCTTT,CGLSIMNTEAFF
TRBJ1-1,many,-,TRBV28,TGTGCCAGCAGTTTATCACAGCTTATGAACACTGAAGCTTTCTTT,CASSLSQLMNTEAFF
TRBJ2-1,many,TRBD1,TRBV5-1,TGCGCCAGCAGCTGGGGACAGCTTTACAATGAGCAGTTCTTC,CASSWGQLYNEQFF
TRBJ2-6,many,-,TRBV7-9,TGTGCCAGTAAACAAGAACCGGGTTCCGGGGCCAACGTCCTGACTTTC,CASKQEPGSGANVLTF
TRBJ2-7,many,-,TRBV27,TGTGCCAGCAGTTGGGCCATTGGGGCAGGGGTTTCTTACGAGCAGTACTTC,CASSWAIGAGVSYEQYF
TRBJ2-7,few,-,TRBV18,TGTGCCAGCTCACCATTGTGGCTGGGGGAGCAGTACTTC,CASSPLWLGEQYF
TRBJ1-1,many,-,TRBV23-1,TGCGCCAGCAGTCAATTTGTCCCCTCGAACACTGAAGCTTTCTTT,CASSQFVPSNTEAFF
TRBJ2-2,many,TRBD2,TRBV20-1,TGCAGTGCTAGAGACGGGACTAGCGGGGGGCCTAACACCGGGGAGCTGTTTTTT,CSARDGTSGGPNTGELFF
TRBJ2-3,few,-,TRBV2,TGTGCCAGCAAGGATGGAGTGGGGGTTTCAGATACGCAGTATTTT,CASKDGVGVSDTQYF
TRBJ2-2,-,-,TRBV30,TGTGCCTGGACCCTCACCGGGACCCTAAACCGGGAGCTGTTTTTT,CAWTLTGTLNRELFF
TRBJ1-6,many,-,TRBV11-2,TGTGCCAGCAGACCCGTCACAGGGCGGAATTCACCCCTCCACTTT,CASRPVTGRNSPLHF
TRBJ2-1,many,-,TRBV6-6,TGTGCCAGCAGTTCTCGCAATGAGCAGTTCTTC,CASSSRNEQFF
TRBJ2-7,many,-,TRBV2,TGTGCCAGCAGTGAAGGGACCGAAGCCTACGAGCAGTACTTC,CASSEGTEAYEQYF
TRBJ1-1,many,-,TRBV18,TGTGCCAGCTCACCACGGGGGGGGAACACTGAAGCTTTCTTT,CASSPRGGNTEAFF
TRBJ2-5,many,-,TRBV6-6,TGTGCCAGCAGGGGGTTTGGAGAGACCCAGTACTTC,CASRGFGETQYF
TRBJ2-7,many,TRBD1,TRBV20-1,TGCAGTGCTAGAGGGCGGGACAGGGACAAATTATACGAGCAGTACTTC,CSARGRDRDKLYEQYF
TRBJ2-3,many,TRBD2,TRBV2,TGTGCCAGCAGAGTAGCGGGGGGGCCAGATACGCAGTATTTT,CASRVAGGPDTQYF
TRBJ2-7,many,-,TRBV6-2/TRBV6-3,TGTGCCAGCACTTCTCCAAGGGCGGGTAGCTCCTACGAGCAGTACTTC,CASTSPRAGSSYEQYF
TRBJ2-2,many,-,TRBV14,TGTGCCAGCAGCCGCGGGGTCCCCGGGGAGCTGTTTTTT,CASSRGVPGELFF
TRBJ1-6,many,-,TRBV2,TGTGCCAGCAGTGAAGCTGCAGGGCGGGGAAATTCACCCCTCCACTTT,CASSEAAGRGNSPLHF
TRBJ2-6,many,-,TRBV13,TGTGCCAGCAGCTTATTTAGCTCTGGGGCCAACGTCCTGACTTTC,CASSLFSSGANVLTF
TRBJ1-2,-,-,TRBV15,TGTGCCACCAGCAACCCAATTAGCGGTTCCTATGGCTACACCTTC,CATSNPISGSYGYTF